What follows are 19 T cell receptor beta chains derived from one specimen sequenced in a study of regulatory T cells in long-lasting Graves disease. Time point in this sample: newly diagnosed GD, antithyroid drugs for less than 3 months. RNA isolated from PBMCs was used to make the TCR library. Construction of TCR beta libraries relied on iRepertoire HTBI primers and on Arm-PCR targeting CDR3 regions. A single record per CDR3 protein comes from TCRdb applying MiXCR to the multiplex PCR reads. The sample contains about 450,000 distinct CDR3 sequences, 14% of which appear only once. These data also formed part of another study, on T cells in Graves' hyperthyroidism and ophthalmopathy.

The sequenced sample was peripheral blood mononuclear cells (PBMCs), obtained at new diagnosis, from a patient treated with antithyroid drugs. The receptors here all came from a woman in her 50s with Graves disease.

This clonotype was counted ten times or more. This rearrangement joins TRBV11-1 to TRBJ2-1, with a possible D match to TRBD2 (5 bases). The CDR3 sequence is 14 residues long. The V and J ends lost 6 bases and 2 bases respectively, with 11 bases between them. From germline, CDR1 is SGHAT and CDR2 FQDESV (reference sequence). DNA for the CDR3: TGTGCCAGCAGGCAAGACGGGACCTACAATGAGCAGTTCTTC. It yields the protein CASRQDGTYNEQFF.

This clonotype was seen more than once but under ten times. The J gene is TRBJ2-3, the V gene TRBV9, with D unclear. The CDR3 runs 14 residues. Germline-derived CDR1 and CDR2 are SGDLS and YYNGEE. Between the trimmed V and J ends, which lost 2 bases and 2 bases, there was a span of 9 bases. Written as DNA, the CDR3 is TGTGCCAGCAGCGTCACTTCCAACACAGATACGCAGTATTTT. Translating it yields CASSVTSNTDTQYF.

There are many counts of this clonotype. This chain connects TRBV6-5 to TRBJ1-1, with D maybe TRBD1 (5 bases). Germline V gene lookup returns CDR1 MNHEY and CDR2 SVGAGI. The CDR3 runs to 18 residues. V was clipped by 4 bases and J by 0 bases, with 21 bases between them. As DNA, the CDR3 is TGTGCCAGCAGTTCTCAGGACCGCCGGGGCGGTCTGAACACTGAAGCTTTCTTT. Amino acids: CASSSQDRRGGLNTEAFF.

The table lists this clonotype with a few counts. J is TRBJ1-4 and V is TRBV20-1, with D uncertain. CDR3 length equals 18 residues. Germline lookup yields CDR1 DFQATT and CDR2 SNEGSKA (reference sequence). V dropped 0 bases and J dropped 5 bases, with 22 bases sitting between them. The CDR3 DNA reads as TGCAGTGCTAGAGATAGGACCCGGGAGCAGTGGGGAAATGAAAAACTGTTTTTT. It specifies CSARDRTREQWGNEKLFF.

In this sample, this clonotype turned up many times. A read error may account for a junction end that differs from germline. This chain connects TRBV6-5 to TRBJ2-1, with D uncertain. The germline V gene has CDR1 MNHEY and CDR2 SVGAGI. The CDR3 sequence is 13 residues long. The CDR3 DNA reads as TGTGCCACCAGTTTTCAGGTTCGCAATGAGCAGTTCTTC. Translated: CATSFQVRNEQFF.

As concerns this clonotype: A read error may be the cause here, since a much bigger clone is one base away. CDR3 nucleotide sequence: TGTGCCAGCAGTTTATCCGGGACAATCTATGGCTACACCTTC. This sequence encodes CASSLSGTIYGYTF. This rearrangement joins TRBV27 to TRBJ1-2; perhaps TRBD1 as D (6 bases). CDR1 MNHEY and CDR2 SMNVEV come from the germline V gene (reference sequence). The CDR3 is 14 residues long. V shed 0 bases and J shed 4 bases, with 9 bases lying between them.

DNA for the CDR3: TGTGCCAGCACCTTCGACAGCTCCTATAATTCACCCCTCCACTTT. Translated: CASTFDSSYNSPLHF. V gene TRBV7-2 combines with J gene TRBJ1-6; the D gene is possibly TRBD1 (5 bases). Germline-derived CDR1 and CDR2 are SGHTA and FQGNSA. This CDR3 comprises 15 residues. V lost 7 bases and J 0 bases, leaving 10 bases between the germline ends. Full variable domain (remainder filled in from reference TRBV7-2 and TRBJ1-6): GAGVSQSPSNKVTEKGKDVELRCDPISGHTALYWYRQSLGQGLEFLIYFQGNSAPDKSGLPSDRFSAERTGGSVSTLTIQRTQQEDSAVYLCASTFDSSYNSPLHFGNGTRLTVT.

This clonotype was seen many times. The V gene is TRBV20-1, the J gene TRBJ2-7; 14 bases are shared with TRBD2. CDR1 is DFQATT, CDR2 SNEGSKA, per germline (reference sequence). The ends lost 3 bases at V and 7 bases at J; junction bases unmatched: 5. The length of the CDR3 is 14 residues. This CDR3 is CSARTSGRAGEQYF. Written as DNA, the CDR3 is TGCAGTGCTAGGACTAGCGGGAGGGCCGGAGAGCAGTACTTC.

The V and J genes are TRBV19 and TRBJ2-7, with D perhaps TRBD1 (5 bases). This CDR3 has 13 amino acids. Trimming stripped 4 bases from V and 3 bases from J, with 10 bases between. CDR1 LNHDA and CDR2 SQIVND come from the germline V gene (reference sequence). CDR3 residues: CASSNRQYYEQYF. CDR3 in DNA: TGTGCCAGTAGTAACAGACAGTACTACGAGCAGTACTTC.

The chain joins TRBV27 to TRBJ1-6; D unresolved. Trimming removed 3 bases from V and 0 bases from J, with 12 bases in between. Germline V lookup: CDR1 MNHEY, CDR2 SMNVEV (reference sequence). The CDR3 loop spans 17 amino acids. This chain's CDR3 is CASSFGQAASYNSPLHF. CDR3 coding DNA: TGTGCCAGCAGTTTCGGGCAGGCGGCCTCCTATAATTCACCCCTCCACTTT.

Comments on this clonotype: Since a far larger clone is one base different, this is likely a read error. This sequence joins TRBV6-4 and TRBJ1-2, with a possible D match to TRBD1 (6 bases). Germline V gene data show CDR1 as MRHNA and CDR2 as SNTAGT. V dropped 5 bases and J dropped 4 bases, with 14 bases sitting between them. The CDR3 is made up of 14 amino acids. The CDR3 here is CASSKLGTPYGYTF. The CDR3 bases are TGTGCCAGCAGTAAGCTCGGGACACCCTATGGCTACACCTTC.

In this sample, this clonotype turned up a few times. The chain recombines TRBV20-1 with TRBJ1-1; a weak D match, TRBD1 (6 bases). CDR1 and CDR2 (germline): DFQATT, SNEGSKA (reference sequence). CDR3 size: 14 residues. V lost 5 bases and J lost 1, with 14 bases in between. The CDR3 nucleotides read TGCAGTGCTGAGGGGGGGGGACCGAACACTGAAGCTTTCTTT. It translates to CSAEGGGPNTEAFF.

This clonotype has more than one count but fewer than ten. CDR3 in DNA: TGTGCCAGCAGCGTAGAGGGCCGGAACAATGAGCAGTTCTTC. It is translated as CASSVEGRNNEQFF. V and J are TRBV9 and TRBJ2-1; D not certain. Germline V gene data show CDR1 as SGDLS and CDR2 as YYNGEE. This CDR3 contains 14 residues. Trimming left V 0 bases short and J 5 bases short, with 9 bases between.

The chain joins TRBV6-1 to TRBJ1-1; TRBD1 matches at 7 bases. Germline-derived CDR1 and CDR2 are MNHNS and SASEGT. J was trimmed by 2 bases and V by 7 bases; bases with no gene match: 10. The CDR3 is 15 amino acids. The CDR3 DNA is TGTGCCAGCACTGCAATAGGGGGCCTAAACACTGAAGCTTTCTTT. It specifies CASTAIGGLNTEAFF.

The rearrangement joins TRBV10-2 to TRBJ2-7, with 9 nucleotides matching TRBD1. The CDR3 consists of 15 residues. With 3 bases clipped from V and 3 bases from J, the junction kept 6 bases outside the gene matches. Germline CDR1 is WSHSY and CDR2 is SAAADI. The CDR3, as DNA: TGCGCCAGCAGTGATAAAGGGACAGGGAACTACGAGCAGTACTTC. Translated, it gives CASSDKGTGNYEQYF.

This clonotype was recorded at least ten times. The CDR3 DNA reads as TGCAGCGTTGTAGGCGACAGAATTCAGTACTTC. Translation: CSVVGDRIQYF. The chain has TRBV29-1 and TRBJ2-4; a weak D match, TRBD1 (5 bases). V was pared by 4 bases and J by 10 bases, with 11 bases between. This CDR3 contains 11 residues. Germline CDR1 reads SQVTM; CDR2 reads ANQGSEA.

The chain carries TRBV27 and TRBJ2-3; TRBD2 matches 11 bases. The CDR3 sequence is 19 residues long. Losses at the gene ends were 5 bases for V and 11 bases for J; bases not matched to a gene: 24. Germline V gene sequence: CDR1 MNHEY, CDR2 SMNVEV (reference sequence). The CDR3 DNA is TGTGCCAGCAGTCCTATTGTTGGACTAGCGGGTAGTTCTGGCACAGTGCAGTATTTT. Protein sequence: CASSPIVGLAGSSGTVQYF.

CDR3 nucleotide sequence: TGCAGTGCTAGGACTACAACCGGGACTCTACGTTCGTCCTACGAGCAGTACTTC. It translates to CSARTTTGTLRSSYEQYF. The chain recombines TRBV20-1 with TRBJ2-7, with a possible D match to TRBD2 (6 bases). This CDR3 has 18 residues. Trimming removed 3 bases at V and 1 base at J, with 25 bases between. Germline assignment: CDR1 DFQATT and CDR2 SNEGSKA (reference sequence).

The chain employs TRBV29-1 and TRBJ2-1, with D perhaps TRBD1 (6 bases). In germline, CDR1 is SQVTM, CDR2 ANQGSEA. V shed 3 bases and J shed 0 bases, with 12 bases lying between them. The CDR3 contains 15 residues. Here the CDR3 reads CSVDDRRYSYNEQFF. CDR3 nucleotides: TGCAGCGTTGACGACAGGCGCTACTCCTACAATGAGCAGTTCTTC.